Presented here are 20 T cell receptor beta chains from one specimen sequenced in a study of blood T cell repertoires in COVID-19. Sequencing was performed with immunoSEQ multiplex PCR; in TCRdb, only in-frame clones are kept and a portion is missing. The table has approximately 170,000 clones, 80% seen once; the top ten hold 5% to 6%. Material for sequencing was PBMCs or T cells enriched from blood (not recorded which). These TCRs come from a man aged 40-49 years who had recovered from COVID-19.

The rearrangement links TRBV2 to TRBJ1-5; D might be TRBD1 (6 bases). The CDR3 contains 14 residues. The germline CDR1 and CDR2 sequences are SNHLY and FYNNEI. V was trimmed by 1 base and J by 4 bases, leaving 8 bases between them. The CDR3 reads CASSEGQANQPQHF. CDR3 nucleotide sequence: TGTGCCAGCAGTGAAGGACAGGCTAATCAGCCCCAGCATTTT.

The V and J genes are TRBV9 and TRBJ2-5, with D possibly TRBD1 on 6 matching bases. V was trimmed by 3 bases and J by 2 bases, leaving 11 bases between them. The CDR3 is 14 residues long. Germline V CDR1 and CDR2: SGDLS, YYNGEE. This chain's CDR3 is CASSAGTIQETQYF. For the CDR3, the DNA is TGTGCCAGCAGCGCCGGGACAATACAAGAGACCCAGTACTTC.

The chain recombines TRBV6-4 with TRBJ2-1; 7 bases align to TRBD2. The V and J ends lost 0 bases and 4 bases, in that order; junction bases with no gene match: 3. The CDR3 loop spans 15 amino acids. From germline, CDR1 is MRHNA and CDR2 SNTAGT. CDR3 coding DNA: TGTGCCAGCAGTGACTCCCTAGCGGCATACAATGAGCAGTTCTTC. Translating it yields CASSDSLAAYNEQFF.

V is TRBV11-3 and J is TRBJ2-1; 8 positions agree with TRBD1. Germline CDR1 is SGHNT and CDR2 is YENEEA. This CDR3 has 14 amino acids. Trimming took 4 bases from V and 3 from J; bases not matched to a gene: 2. The CDR3 DNA sequence: TGTGCCAGCAGCTCCGGACAGGGCTACAATGAGCAGTTCTTC. Protein product: CASSSGQGYNEQFF.

The J gene is TRBJ2-3, the V gene TRBV5-1, with TRBD2 identical over 15 bases. The CDR3 spans 15 residues. V lost 3 bases and J lost 5; bases outside the gene matches: 1. The germline V gene encodes CDR1 SGHRS and CDR2 YFSETQ. CDR3 coding DNA: TGCGCCAGCAGCTGGACTAGCGGGGGGGGAGATACGCAGTATTTT. It yields the protein CASSWTSGGGDTQYF.

The chain uses TRBV6-5 and TRBJ1-2; D uncertain. V was cut by 8 bases and J by 5 bases, with 15 bases left in between. The CDR3 is made up of 13 amino acids. The germline gives CDR1 MNHEY, CDR2 SVGAGI. CDR3: CASLGGVVYGYTF. The CDR3, as DNA: TGTGCCAGCTTAGGAGGTGTAGTGTATGGCTACACCTTC.

The chain combines TRBV5-1 with TRBJ1-1, with 9 bases identical to TRBD1. The germline V gene has CDR1 SGHRS and CDR2 YFSETQ. This CDR3 is built from 16 residues. Trimming at V came to 4 bases and at J to 0 bases, leaving 7 bases not matched to a gene. In nucleotides, the CDR3 is TGCGCCAGCAGCGTTACAGGGGGCAATGTGAACACTGAAGCTTTCTTT. Its protein is CASSVTGGNVNTEAFF.

In its sample, this clone was seen a few times. V gene TRBV2 combines with J gene TRBJ1-1, with D possibly matching TRBD1 (6 bases). The CDR3 covers 13 residues. Germline CDR1 and CDR2: SNHLY and FYNNEI. Between the trimmed V and J ends, which lost 8 bases and 2 bases, there was a span of 12 bases. As DNA, the CDR3 is TGTGCCAGCCACGGACAGCGAAACACTGAAGCTTTCTTT. As protein: CASHGQRNTEAFF.

The chain combines TRBV21-1 with TRBJ1-2; the tabulated D call, TRBD1, remains unverified against the DNA. TRBV21-1 is given as a pseudogene. This CDR3 is built from 17 residues. The CDR3: CASSNIPRTDRGDGYTF. The CDR3 region has the DNA TGTGCCAGCAGCAATATCCCCCGGACGGACAGGGGGGATGGCTACACCTTC.

The J gene is TRBJ1-3, the V gene TRBV4-1, with 7 bases lining up with TRBD1. The CDR3 extends over 14 amino acids. V gave up 5 bases and J gave up 0 bases; unmatched junction bases: 1. Germline lookup yields CDR1 MGHRA and CDR2 YSYEKL. CDR3 bases: TGCGCCAGCAGCTCAGGGGGCTCTGGAAACACCATATATTTT. Translating gives CASSSGGSGNTIYF.

The V call is TRBV27, the J call TRBJ1-4; tentatively, D is TRBD1 (6 bases). The CDR3 covers 14 residues. Looked up from germline, CDR1 is MNHEY and CDR2 is SMNVEV (reference sequence). The V and J ends lost 7 bases and 8 bases respectively, with 17 bases between them. The CDR3 loop is CASTPTGVREKLFF. CDR3 sequence (DNA): TGTGCCAGCACCCCGACAGGCGTGAGGGAAAAACTGTTTTTT. The full variable domain, with the rest looked up from reference TRBV27 and TRBJ1-4, is EAQVTQNPRYLITVTGKKLTVTCSQNMNHEYMSWYRQDPGLGLRQIYYSMNVEVTDKGDVPEGYKVSRKEKRNFPLILESPSPNQTSLYFCASTPTGVREKLFFGSGTQLSVL.

The rearrangement uses TRBV30 and TRBJ1-2, with 8 bases fitting TRBD1. The CDR3 consists of 15 residues. V shed 2 bases and J 1 base; nucleotides not matched to a gene: 6. From germline, CDR1 is GTSNPN and CDR2 SVGIG (reference sequence). CDR3 loop: CAWSLGQGNNYGYTF. The CDR3 DNA follows: TGTGCCTGGAGTCTAGGACAGGGTAATAACTATGGCTACACCTTC. The variable domain in full, completed from reference TRBV30 and TRBJ1-2, reads SQTIHQWPATLVQPVGSPLSLECTVEGTSNPNLYWYRQAAGRGLQLLFYSVGIGQISSEVPQNLSASRPQDRQFILSSKKLLLSDSGFYLCAWSLGQGNNYGYTFGSGTRLTVV.

The gene calls are TRBV14 and TRBJ2-3; perhaps TRBD2 as D (5 bases). Germline CDR1 is SGHDN and CDR2 is FVKESK. The CDR3 sequence is 16 residues long. V dropped 0 bases and J dropped 0 bases, with 10 bases sitting between them. The CDR3 reads CASSQDGGASTDTQYF. Here the CDR3 DNA reads TGTGCCAGCAGCCAAGACGGAGGCGCTAGCACAGATACGCAGTATTTT.

V gene TRBV7-9 combines with J gene TRBJ1-2, with D perhaps matching TRBD1 (5 bases). The germline V gene has CDR1 SEHNR and CDR2 FQNEAQ (reference sequence). The CDR3 runs 15 residues. The ends were cut back, 7 bases at V and 8 bases at J, with 23 bases in the middle. CDR3 DNA: TGTGCCAGCACCCCAGGACTATCGGGGCAGGCAGGCTACACCTTC. It specifies CASTPGLSGQAGYTF.

The V and J genes are TRBV5-8 and TRBJ1-5; no definite D call. This CDR3 region has 18 residues. In germline, CDR1 is SGHTS, CDR2 YDEGEE. V was cut by 4 bases and J by 2 bases, with 22 bases left in between. CDR3 sequence reads: CASSERYIVAGGNQPQHF. Written as DNA, the CDR3 is TGTGCCAGCAGCGAGAGGTATATCGTCGCCGGAGGCAATCAGCCCCAGCATTTT.

V usage is TRBV19 and J usage is TRBJ1-4, with D unresolved. The ends were cut back, 10 bases at V and 5 bases at J, with 17 bases in the middle. The CDR3 runs to 14 residues. Germline CDR1 LNHDA, CDR2 SQIVND (reference sequence). The CDR3 DNA sequence: TGTGCCACTACTCACCCCGGGTTAAATGAAAAACTGTTTTTT. The encoded protein is CATTHPGLNEKLFF.

The chain is built from TRBV5-1 and TRBJ2-1; 10 bases fit TRBD1. The germline CDR1 and CDR2 sequences are SGHRS and YFSETQ. With V trimmed by 6 bases and J by 3 bases, 6 bases remained unmatched. The CDR3 length is 15 residues. CDR3 bases: TGCGCCAGCAACCAGGGGGACAGGGGCTACAATGAGCAGTTCTTC. This gives the protein CASNQGDRGYNEQFF. Filled out from reference TRBV5-1 and TRBJ2-1, the complete variable domain reads KAGVTQTPRYLIKTRGQQVTLSCSPISGHRSVSWYQQTPGQGLQFLFEYFSETQRNKGNFPGRFSGRQFSNSRSEMNVSTLELGDSALYLCASNQGDRGYNEQFFGPGTRLTVL.

V gene TRBV14 combines with J gene TRBJ2-1; D gene ambiguous. The V and J ends lost 1 base and 9 bases respectively, with 7 bases between them. Germline V CDR1 and CDR2: SGHDN, FVKESK. The CDR3 has 12 residues. CDR3 residues: CASSQVATEQFF. CDR3 nucleotides: TGTGCCAGCAGCCAAGTGGCAACTGAGCAGTTCTTC.

The chain combines TRBV30 with TRBJ1-1; D ambiguous. This CDR3 comprises 13 residues. Germline V CDR1 and CDR2: GTSNPN, SVGIG (reference sequence). The V gene lost 2 bases and the J gene lost 1 base, with 8 bases spanning the gap. The CDR3 is CAWSNSGNTEAFF. The CDR3, as DNA: TGTGCCTGGAGTAACAGCGGGAACACTGAAGCTTTCTTT.

This clone was counted many times. This chain uses TRBV14 with TRBJ2-1; 14 nucleotides line up with TRBD2. Germline V gene data show CDR1 as SGHDN and CDR2 as FVKESK. V lost 4 bases, J lost 8 bases, and 4 bases stayed unmatched. This CDR3 region has 15 residues. The chain's CDR3 is CASSPTSGGADEQFF. The CDR3 coding sequence is TGTGCCAGCAGCCCGACTAGCGGGGGGGCCGATGAGCAGTTCTTC. The complete variable domain, with remaining parts taken from reference TRBV14 and TRBJ2-1, reads EAGVTQFPSHSVIEKGQTVTLRCDPISGHDNLYWYRRVMGKEIKFLLHFVKESKQDESGMPNNRFLAERTGGTYSTLKVQPAELEDSGVYFCASSPTSGGADEQFFGPGTRLTVL.